One sample yielded the 28 T cell receptor beta chains listed below, sequenced in a study of CD8+CD57+ T cells in acquired aplastic anemia. Template material for TCR beta VDJ and CDR3 profiling consisted of genomic DNA. MiXCR was run by TCRdb on the reads, yielding one entry per CDR3 protein. The repertoire includes 150,000 to 200,000 distinct CDR3 sequences, less than 60% of them detected once, and 3.2% sits in the top ten. Patients included in sequencing had previously demonstrated CD8+CD57+ cell expansion by flow cytometry. Sequencing was done on a sample of sorted CD4+, CD8+, or CD8+CD57+ T cells (not recorded which) from PBMCs. The receptor source for this set is a human donor with aplastic anemia.

The gene calls are TRBV15 and TRBJ2-1; D remains ambiguous. The CDR3 covers 14 residues. Germline V gene data show CDR1 as LNHNV and CDR2 as YYDKDF (reference sequence). Trimming shortened V by 1 base and J by 7 bases, and 11 bases separated the two germline ends. CDR3 DNA: TGTGCCACCAGCAGAGGGACCGTAGCAAATGAGCAGTTCTTC. This encodes CATSRGTVANEQFF.

This clonotype was seen at least ten times. The chain carries TRBV7-9 and TRBJ1-2; TRBD1 matches at 9 bases. The CDR3 has 15 residues. CDR1 and CDR2 from the germline V gene are SEHNR and FQNEAQ (reference sequence). J gave up 5 bases and V 1 base, and 5 bases lay outside the gene matches. The CDR3 DNA reads TGTGCCAGCAGCTTAGTGGCCGGGACAGGGTATGGCTACACCTTC. Protein product: CASSLVAGTGYGYTF.

This rearrangement joins TRBV9 to TRBJ2-3; possible D gene TRBD2, 5 bases. Germline assignment: CDR1 SGDLS and CDR2 YYNGEE. The CDR3 runs 13 residues. The CDR3 loop reads CARSSGFTDTQYF. In DNA, the CDR3 is TGTGCTAGGTCCAGCGGTTTCACAGATACGCAGTATTTT.

The V gene is TRBV29-1, the J gene TRBJ2-3; a possible D gene is TRBD1 (5 bases). V lost 3 bases, J lost 3 bases, and 7 bases lay in between. In germline, CDR1 is SQVTM, CDR2 ANQGSEA. There are 12 residues in the CDR3. The CDR3 loop reads CSVETVTDTQYF. The CDR3 region has the DNA TGCAGCGTTGAGACAGTGACAGATACGCAGTATTTT.

The rearrangement joins TRBV2 to TRBJ1-3; TRBD1 agrees at 7 bases. The CDR3 totals 14 residues. J lost 5 bases, V lost 8 bases, and 9 bases had no gene match. Germline V gene sequence: CDR1 SNHLY, CDR2 FYNNEI. The CDR3 DNA reads TGTGCCAGCCAAATAGGACAGGAAAGAAACACCATATATTTT. It specifies CASQIGQERNTIYF.

This clonotype showed up many times. The chain recombines TRBV28 with TRBJ1-5, with 8 bases aligning to TRBD1. V was pared by 6 bases and J by 3 bases, with 7 bases of the junction left unmatched. Germline lookup yields CDR1 MDHEN and CDR2 SYDVKM. The CDR3 is 15 residues long. CDR3 amino acids: CASRSQGGVNQPQHF. The CDR3 DNA sequence: TGTGCCAGCAGGTCACAGGGGGGGGTCAATCAGCCCCAGCATTTT.

On this clonotype itself: A clone one base away is much larger, so this may be a read error. V is TRBV11-2 and J is TRBJ2-7; TRBD1 agrees at 9 bases. Germline loops: CDR1 SGHAT, CDR2 FQNNGV. V lost 6 bases to trimming and J lost 3 bases; unmatched junction nucleotides: 9. The CDR3 has 15 amino acids. The DNA for the CDR3 is TGTGCCAGCAGTATCTCACAGGGGGCCGGCTACGAGCAGTACGTC. Translated, it gives CASSISQGAGYEQYV.

The rearrangement uses TRBV11-1 and TRBJ2-3; weak D call: TRBD1 (5 bases). Germline V gene data show CDR1 as SGHAT and CDR2 as FQDESV (reference sequence). The CDR3 is made up of 15 amino acids. Trimming took 0 bases from V and 3 from J, leaving 10 bases between them. The CDR3 here is CASSLADAGTDTQYF. DNA for the CDR3: TGTGCCAGCAGCTTAGCGGACGCAGGGACAGATACGCAGTATTTT.

The genes are TRBV20-1 and TRBJ2-1; either TRBD1 or TRBD2 may supply D (6 bases each). Trimming took off 0 bases at V and 10 bases at J, with 13 bases between the two ends. Per germline, CDR1 DFQATT and CDR2 SNEGSKA (reference sequence). The length of the CDR3 is 13 residues. CDR3 amino acids: CSAREFGGGEQFF. The CDR3 region has the DNA TGCAGTGCTAGAGAATTCGGGGGCGGAGAGCAGTTCTTC.

This clonotype was seen many times. This chain joins TRBV10-3 and TRBJ1-1; TRBD1 matches 8 bases. The CDR3 totals 12 residues. V gave up 10 bases and J gave up 7 bases; unmatched junction bases: 8. Germline V gene data show CDR1 as ENHRY and CDR2 as SYGVKD. The CDR3 nucleotides are TGTGCCACCCGGGACAGGCAAAGTGAAGCTTTCTTT. It yields the protein CATRDRQSEAFF.

The sample holds many counts of this clonotype. The chain couples TRBV6-5 to TRBJ2-1; possibly TRBD1 for D (7 bases). The V gene lost 4 bases and the J gene lost 9 bases, with 19 bases spanning the gap. Germline V gives CDR1 MNHEY, CDR2 SVGAGI. The CDR3 totals 15 residues. CDR3 region: CASSSPDRSGVEQFF. CDR3 sequence (DNA): TGTGCCAGCAGTTCTCCGGACAGGTCGGGGGTTGAGCAGTTCTTC.

The genes are TRBV27 and TRBJ2-7; D gene unclear. The CDR3 loop spans 9 amino acids. Germline CDR1 MNHEY, CDR2 SMNVEV (reference sequence). Trimming pared 8 bases from V and 9 bases from J, leaving 8 bases between. The CDR3 nucleotides read TGTGCCAGCGGCGACGGGCAGTACGTC. It encodes CASGDGQYV.

V is TRBV3-1 and J is TRBJ2-5, with 7 bases fitting TRBD1. V lost 11 bases, J lost 3 bases, and 21 bases stayed unmatched. Looked up from germline, CDR1 is LGHDT and CDR2 is YNNKEL (reference sequence). The CDR3 extends over 17 amino acids. This CDR3 is CAATTGSNTGAKETQYF. The DNA of the CDR3 is TGTGCCGCGACGACAGGGTCGAACACCGGGGCCAAAGAGACCCAGTACTTC.

The chain employs TRBV19 and TRBJ1-5, with 9 bases aligning to TRBD1. Germline loops: CDR1 LNHDA, CDR2 SQIVND (reference sequence). Trimming removed 7 bases from V and 8 bases from J; junction bases left unmatched: 12. This CDR3 is 15 amino acids long. CDR3 nucleotide sequence: TGTGCCAGTAAAACAGGGGGCGGAACCGGGGAGCCCCAGCATTTT. This gives the protein CASKTGGGTGEPQHF.

This clonotype was seen a handful of times. An end of the junction differs from the germline gene, which may be a read error. The chain couples TRBV10-3 to TRBJ1-2, with a weak D call TRBD1 (5 bases). CDR3 size: 13 residues. Per germline, CDR1 ENHRY and CDR2 SYGVKD. This CDR3 reads CAVSGARGLGYTF. CDR3 nucleotides: TGTGCCGTCAGCGGAGCGAGGGGACTTGGCTACACCTTC.

The chain has TRBV3-1 and TRBJ2-3; 7 bases align to TRBD1. V shed 10 bases and J 3 bases; nucleotides not matched to a gene: 13. CDR1 and CDR2 from the germline V gene are LGHDT and YNNKEL (reference sequence). The CDR3 loop spans 15 amino acids. The chain's CDR3 is CANRPTGTRTDTQYF. The CDR3 DNA is TGTGCCAACAGACCGACAGGGACGAGGACAGATACGCAGTATTTT.

This clonotype has a count of ten or more. The chain carries TRBV7-3 and TRBJ2-5; D is possibly TRBD2 (7 bases). The CDR3 spans 15 residues. V shed 5 bases and J shed 5 bases, with 18 bases lying between them. Germline lookup yields CDR1 SGHTA and CDR2 FQGTGA. CDR3 DNA sequence: TGTGCCAGCAGCCCCGTACTGGGGGGGCTGGAGACCCAGTACTTC. This gives the protein CASSPVLGGLETQYF.

The table lists this clonotype with a few counts. The V gene is TRBV10-2, the J gene TRBJ1-2; D is undetermined. This CDR3 has 14 amino acids. The V end was cut by 6 bases, the J end by 3 bases, with 14 bases between. The germline gives CDR1 WSHSY, CDR2 SAAADI. CDR3 sequence reads: CASSDRGNDYGYTF. The CDR3, as DNA: TGCGCCAGCAGCGACCGCGGAAACGACTATGGCTACACCTTC.

The chain uses TRBV10-3 and TRBJ2-7; D is uncertain. Germline values: CDR1 ENHRY, CDR2 SYGVKD. The V end was cut by 10 bases, the J end by 2 bases, with 18 bases between. This CDR3 has 14 amino acids. The CDR3 DNA is TGTGCCACCCGACCATCCTCTAGGGCCTACGAGCAGTACGTC. This sequence encodes CATRPSSRAYEQYV.

This clonotype was seen at least ten times. The chain carries TRBV6-1 and TRBJ2-7; 7 nucleotides agree with TRBD1. The germline V gene encodes CDR1 MNHNS and CDR2 SASEGT. CDR3 length equals 14 residues. With 3 bases clipped from V and 3 bases from J, the junction kept 5 bases outside the gene matches. CDR3 loop: CASSDRQGGYEQYF. The CDR3 bases are TGTGCCAGCAGTGATCGACAGGGCGGCTACGAGCAGTACTTC.

This clonotype was recorded a few times. This rearrangement joins TRBV19 to TRBJ1-5; 8 bases are a match to TRBD1. The CDR3 consists of 15 residues. From germline, CDR1 is LNHDA and CDR2 SQIVND (reference sequence). V lost 4 bases to trimming and J lost 2 bases; unmatched junction nucleotides: 4. The CDR3 protein is CASSRPGQGNQPQHF. DNA for the CDR3: TGTGCCAGTAGTAGACCGGGACAGGGCAATCAGCCCCAGCATTTT.

With respect to this clonotype: At one of its ends the junction is not consistent with the germline gene, which may arise from a read error. V gene TRBV29-1 combines with J gene TRBJ1-1, with D unresolved. This CDR3 contains 13 residues. Germline-derived CDR1 and CDR2 are SQVTM and ANQGSEA. The CDR3 coding sequence is TGCAGCGTTGATCGGAGGGTTAACACTGAAACTTTCTTT. Protein: CSVDRRVNTETFF.

This clonotype has at least ten counts. The V call is TRBV7-3, the J call TRBJ1-1; a possible D gene is TRBD1 (5 bases). Germline CDR1 SGHTA, CDR2 FQGTGA. The CDR3 loop spans 14 amino acids. The V end lost 2 bases, the J end lost 4 bases, and 11 bases lay between the germline ends. CDR3: CASSLGAAGTEAFF. In DNA, the CDR3 is TGTGCCAGCAGCTTAGGGGCGGCGGGCACTGAAGCTTTCTTT.

This chain connects TRBV2 to TRBJ1-2; TRBD1 matches at 8 bases. The CDR3 totals 14 residues. Trimming removed 3 bases from V and 5 bases from J; junction bases left unmatched: 5. From germline, CDR1 is SNHLY and CDR2 FYNNEI. CDR3 residues: CASSDRGLGYGYTF. The CDR3 DNA follows: TGTGCCAGCAGTGACAGGGGGCTTGGGTATGGCTACACCTTC.

This clonotype occurred a few times. The rearrangement joins TRBV5-4 to TRBJ1-1; 9 bases align to TRBD1. The CDR3 sequence is 14 residues long. V gave up 5 bases and J gave up 7 bases; unmatched junction bases: 9. Germline V gene sequence: CDR1 SGHNT, CDR2 YYREEE (reference sequence). The CDR3 coding sequence is TGTGCCAGCAGTTTACAGGGGGCGCTTGATGAAGCTTTCTTT. It yields the protein CASSLQGALDEAFF.

The sample holds one count of this clonotype. The rearrangement links TRBV6-2 or TRBV6-3 to TRBJ2-1; 11 nucleotides match TRBD2. The CDR3 has 16 residues. With V trimmed by 4 bases and J by 4 bases, 6 bases remained unmatched. Germline V gives CDR1 MNHEY, CDR2 SVGEGT. Written as DNA, the CDR3 is TGTGCCAGCAGTTCCTCGTCTAGCGGGAGGTACAATGAGCAGTTCTTC. It codes for CASSSSSSGRYNEQFF.

The rearrangement uses TRBV6-4 and TRBJ1-2, with 10 positions matching TRBD1. The V and J ends lost 5 bases and 5 bases, in that order; junction bases with no gene match: 8. The CDR3 is made up of 15 amino acids. Germline lookup yields CDR1 MRHNA and CDR2 SNTAGT. The CDR3, as DNA: TGTGCCAGCAGTCCAAATCCGGGACAGGGGTATGGCTACACCTTC. Amino acids: CASSPNPGQGYGYTF.

The rearrangement links TRBV9 to TRBJ1-1, with unresolved D. Germline assignment: CDR1 SGDLS and CDR2 YYNGEE. V was trimmed by 4 bases and J by 5 bases, leaving 9 bases between them. CDR3 length: 12 residues. The CDR3 loop reads CASSPRITEAFF. The CDR3 nucleotides read TGTGCCAGCAGCCCCCGGATTACTGAAGCTTTCTTT.